This record concerns one TCR beta chain sequence. Its antigen is as yet unknown. The entry originates in a study of cytomegalovirus exposure and HLA in healthy donors. Regarding the study as a whole: Three chains tied to CMV proved CMV antigen-specific in vitro. Later, an analysis found that TCR clusters from the first cohort tended to co-occur in the roughly 110 validation repertoires. The dataset shows that most TCR sequences were rare, while some public TCRs occurred in many donors.

CDR1 is MNHEY, CDR2 SVGAGI, per germline. The CDR3 is 14 residues long. V was trimmed by 4 bases and J by 1 base, leaving 10 bases between them. Separation from the roughly 670-subject first cohort characterized the approximately 120-subject validation cohort, to which the donors belonged. This table comes from immunoSEQ multiplex PCR, and its TCRdb copy is limited to in-frame clones, with some not included. The sample contains about 220,000 clones, about 87% of which appear only once. The clonotype was recovered from a man aged 18-30 years in good health and CMV-seronegative. This chain uses TRBV6-5 with TRBJ1-1, with D unclear. Sequenced: PBMCs. The DNA for the CDR3 is TGTGCCAGCAGTTCGTGGGGAGGGAACACTGAAGCTTTCTTT. Translated: CASSSWGGNTEAFF.